This T cell receptor beta chain was retrieved from a study of shared clonotypes between healthy human individuals. The method was immunoSEQ multiplex PCR; TCRdb's version includes in-frame clones alone and lacks a portion of them. Among about 2,100,000 clones, roughly 91% were seen once, and the ten largest hold 1.5% to 2%. The germline CDR1 and CDR2 sequences are SQVTM and ANQGSEA. V was clipped by 4 bases and J by 1 base; unmatched bases: 7. The CDR3 is made up of 15 amino acids. CD45RO-negative CD8 cells positively selected for CCR7 made up the naive population, which excluded terminally differentiated effector memory CD45RA+ cells.

This chain joins TRBV29-1 and TRBJ2-1; 7 bases line up with TRBD1. The sequence was collected from a man between 18 and 29 years old in good health. Some clones in this sample may be carry-over from other donors' samples. The sequenced sample consisted of naive CD8+ T cells from PBMCs. DNA of the CDR3: TGCAGCGTTGCGACAGGGTTCAGGTCCTACAATGAGCAGTTCTTC. Amino acids: CSVATGFRSYNEQFF.